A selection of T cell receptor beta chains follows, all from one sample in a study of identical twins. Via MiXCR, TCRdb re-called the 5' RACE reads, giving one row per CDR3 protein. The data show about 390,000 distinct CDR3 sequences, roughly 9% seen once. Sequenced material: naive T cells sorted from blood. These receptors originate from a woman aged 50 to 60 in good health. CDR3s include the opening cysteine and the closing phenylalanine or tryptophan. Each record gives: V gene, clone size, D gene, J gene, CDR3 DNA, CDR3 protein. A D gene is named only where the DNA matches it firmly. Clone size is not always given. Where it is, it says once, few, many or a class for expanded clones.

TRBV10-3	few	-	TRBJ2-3	TGTGCCATCAGACCTCAGGGTGGGGGCACAGATACGCAGTATTTT	CAIRPQGGGTDTQYF
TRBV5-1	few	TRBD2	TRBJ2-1	TGCGCCAGCAGCTTGGTGACTAGCGGGAACTCCTACAATGAGCAGTTCTTC	CASSLVTSGNSYNEQFF
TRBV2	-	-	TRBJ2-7	TGTGCCAGCGGAGGGCCAGGCTACGAGCAGTACTTC	CASGGPGYEQYF
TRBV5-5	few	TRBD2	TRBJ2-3	TGTGCCAGCAGCTCCGTAGCGGGACCCACAGATACGCAGTATTTT	CASSSVAGPTDTQYF
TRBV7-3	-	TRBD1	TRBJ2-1	TGTGCCAGCAGCTTAAGGGACAGGGATCCGAATGAGCAGTTCTTC	CASSLRDRDPNEQFF
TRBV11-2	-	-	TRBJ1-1	TGTGCCAGCAGCTTAGGCGGCGAGTGGAACACTGAAGCTTTCTTT	CASSLGGEWNTEAFF
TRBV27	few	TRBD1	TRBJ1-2	TGTGCCAGCAGTCCACCGGGGACAGGGCGAGGCTACACCTTC	CASSPPGTGRGYTF
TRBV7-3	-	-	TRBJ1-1	TGTGCCAGCAGCCCCCATAACACTGAAGCTTTCTTT	CASSPHNTEAFF
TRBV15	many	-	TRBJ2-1	TGTGCCACCAGCAGAGATGGCAAGGAGTTTAGTGAGCAGTTCTTC	CATSRDGKEFSEQFF
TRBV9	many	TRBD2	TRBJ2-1	TGTGCCAGCAGCGCCCTACCGGGACTAGCGGGAAATGAGCAGTTCTTC	CASSALPGLAGNEQFF
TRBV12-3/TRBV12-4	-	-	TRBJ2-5	TGTGCCAGCAGTTCACAGGGCTCTGGAGAGACCCAGTACTTC	CASSSQGSGETQYF
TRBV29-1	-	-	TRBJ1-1	TGCAGCGTTGGACAGTCTGAAGCTTTCTTT	CSVGQSEAFF